Shown below are 2 T cell receptor beta chains from a single sample sequenced in a study of blood T cell repertoires in COVID-19. Sequenced by immunoSEQ multiplex PCR; TCRdb stores in-frame clones only, minus some. The table lists just over 95,000 clones, approximately 87% of them singletons, with 15% in the top ten. The sequenced sample consisted of peripheral blood. Every receptor here comes from a human donor in a cohort sampled during active COVID-19.

In this sample, this clone turned up once. V usage is TRBV5-8 and J usage is TRBJ2-3, with TRBD2 matching 8 bases. CDR1 and CDR2 (germline): SGHTS, YDEGEE. The CDR3 loop spans 15 amino acids. V lost 7 bases, J lost 4 bases, and 11 bases stayed unmatched. CDR3 in amino acids: CASRNRGGPPDTQYF. CDR3 bases: TGTGCCAGCCGCAACCGGGGGGGCCCTCCAGATACGCAGTATTTT.

The gene calls are TRBV4-1 and TRBJ1-5, with D tentatively TRBD1 (6 bases). The V gene's germline CDR1 is MGHRA and CDR2 YSYEKL. The CDR3 contains 16 residues. Trimming cost V 1 base and J 1 base, with 11 bases left between them. CDR3 nucleotides: TGCGCCAGCAGCCAAGCACAGGGAATCAGCAATCAGCCCCAGCATTTT. Its translation: CASSQAQGISNQPQHF.